The clone carrying this T cell receptor beta chain has only a few counts. Source study methods: Reference gene primer amplification gave nucleated cell count estimates. Produced via immunoSEQ multiplex PCR; TCRdb's table is partial and in-frame only. The V and J calls and clone size were taken over from that table, and D and trimming were inferred from the DNA. This sample has some 250,000 clones, with approximately 80% found just once. The data belong to a study of blood T cell repertoires in COVID-19. Overall study: Both acute and convalescent COVID-19 samples were obtained from the United States, Italy and Spain. T cells, B-cell-depleted T cells, or PBMCs supplied cDNA or gDNA.

Germline V gene data show CDR1 as SNHLY and CDR2 as FYNNEI. CDR3 length: 13 residues. V shed 3 bases and J shed 8 bases, with 8 bases lying between them. Sequenced sample: peripheral blood. The chain combines TRBV2 with TRBJ1-6; D unclear. This clonotype originated in a man in his 60s with acute or convalescent COVID-19. The CDR3 DNA is TGTGCCAGCAGTGAGGCGGGTTATTCACCCCTCCACTTT. Its protein is CASSEAGYSPLHF.